This T cell receptor beta chain was documented in a study of T cell changes during pregnancy in multiple sclerosis. V was clipped by 4 bases and J by 5 bases; unmatched bases: 11. Germline CDR1 is SGHRS and CDR2 is YFSETQ. The CDR3 is 15 residues long. Sequencing used immunoSEQ multiplex PCR; TCRdb keeps in-frame clones, though not all of them. The sample carries tens of thousands of clones, roughly 91% recorded once. This chain uses TRBV5-1 with TRBJ2-5, with 7 positions matching TRBD1. The sample here was peripheral blood, taken in the third trimester of pregnancy. This TCR came from a female donor in good health, enrolled as a control in a pregnancy study. The CDR3 here is CASSPGTAGRETQYF. In DNA form, the CDR3 reads TGCGCCAGCAGCCCAGGGACAGCCGGGCGGGAGACCCAGTACTTC.